This TCR beta chain derives from a study of blood T cell repertoires in COVID-19. The ends lost 5 bases at V and 4 bases at J; junction bases unmatched: 9. There are 16 residues in the CDR3. CDR1 SGHAT and CDR2 FQNNGV come from the germline V gene. Libraries were prepared by immunoSEQ multiplex PCR; TCRdb keeps only in-frame clonotypes and omits some of them. The table has fewer than 200,000 clones, about 84% seen once; the top ten hold approximately 12%. The source is a man aged 50 to 59 who had recovered from COVID-19. Specimen: PBMCs or T cells enriched from blood (not recorded which). J is TRBJ2-2 and V is TRBV11-2, with 8 bases that match TRBD1. CDR3 in amino acids: CASSKTDRGGTGELFF. The DNA of the CDR3 is TGTGCCAGCAGCAAAACTGACAGGGGCGGCACCGGGGAGCTGTTTTTT.